The clone carrying this T cell receptor beta chain was detected a few times. Its antigen is still unknown. This entry is derived from a study of T-cell reconstitution after alpha-beta-depleted transplantation in children. TCRbeta library preparation incorporated unique molecular identifiers. TCRdb redid the calling of the PCR reads with MiXCR, one entry per CDR3 protein. The table has under 150,000 distinct CDR3 sequences, about a tenth seen once. Study findings and constraints: At around two months after transplant, the alpha-beta T cells were reportedly derived from several hundred expanded clones that came from non-depleted graft cells. Some patients showed high day-60 TCRbeta diversity, which derived from surviving recipient T cells and thymic progenitors. Most T-cell counts and diversity one year after the transplant came from T cells that were newly produced.

Germline V CDR1 and CDR2: DFQATT, SNEGSKA (reference sequence). There are 13 residues in the CDR3. V was cut by 0 bases and J by 4 bases, with 10 bases left in between. The chain is built from TRBV20-1 and TRBJ2-7; D not resolved. The sequencing here drew on PBMCs, mostly from graft donor cells, taken 180 days after TCRalphabeta/CD19-depleted stem cell transplant. The receptor was derived from a girl under three years old who had a stem cell transplant for combined immunodeficiency, so the T cells may come from the graft donor. For the CDR3, the DNA is TGCAGTGCTAGAGATACGCGGACGTACGAGCAGTACTTC. It yields the protein CSARDTRTYEQYF.